One sample yielded the 2 T cell receptor beta chains listed below, sequenced in a study of post-analysis software for immune sequencing data. General observations from the study: Patients had higher frequencies than controls of roughly five TRBV segments, including TRBV5-6, TRBV5-1 and TRBV20-1.

No cognate antigen is known for these TCRs. Libraries were made from TCR beta cDNA, and they carried unique molecular identifiers. TCRdb processed the PCR reads anew with MiXCR; each CDR3 protein has one entry. Of roughly 580,000 distinct CDR3 sequences in the sample, roughly 45% are singletons; the top ten hold 1.5% to 2%. The sample consisted of blood. The receptors stem from a girl aged 5-17 years with multiple sclerosis.

This clonotype was counted a few times. V is TRBV5-1 and J is TRBJ2-3; 12 bases match TRBD2. Germline V gives CDR1 SGHRS, CDR2 YFSETQ. This CDR3 has 16 residues. The V gene end was trimmed by 4 bases and the J gene end by 3 bases; junction bases not matched to a gene: 6. The CDR3 DNA reads as TGCGCCAGCAGCCCGGGACTAGCGGGTGAAACAGATACGCAGTATTTT. As protein: CASSPGLAGETDTQYF.

This chain links TRBV29-1 with TRBJ2-7; 10 bases map to TRBD1. Germline CDR1 SQVTM, CDR2 ANQGSEA. The CDR3 covers 17 residues. After removal of 6 bases from V and 0 bases from J, the junction contained 14 bases not matched to a gene. The CDR3 DNA is TGCAGCGTGGCCGGGACAGGGGCCACTGGGAGCTCCTACGAGCAGTACTTC. The encoded protein is CSVAGTGATGSSYEQYF.